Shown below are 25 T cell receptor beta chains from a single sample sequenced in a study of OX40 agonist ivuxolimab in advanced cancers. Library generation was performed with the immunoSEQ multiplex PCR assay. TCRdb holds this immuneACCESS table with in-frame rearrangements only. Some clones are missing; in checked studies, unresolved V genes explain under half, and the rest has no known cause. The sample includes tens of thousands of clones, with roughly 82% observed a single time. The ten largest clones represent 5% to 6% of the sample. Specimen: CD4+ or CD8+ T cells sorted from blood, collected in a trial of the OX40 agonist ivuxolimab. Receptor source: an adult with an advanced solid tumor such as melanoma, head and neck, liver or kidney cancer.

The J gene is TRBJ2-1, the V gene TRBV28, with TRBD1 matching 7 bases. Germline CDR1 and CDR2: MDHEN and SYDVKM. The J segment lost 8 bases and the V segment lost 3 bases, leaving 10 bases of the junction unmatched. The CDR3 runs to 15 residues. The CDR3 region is CASSFFLRGRDEQFF. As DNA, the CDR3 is TGTGCCAGCAGTTTCTTTCTGAGGGGGCGCGATGAGCAGTTCTTC.

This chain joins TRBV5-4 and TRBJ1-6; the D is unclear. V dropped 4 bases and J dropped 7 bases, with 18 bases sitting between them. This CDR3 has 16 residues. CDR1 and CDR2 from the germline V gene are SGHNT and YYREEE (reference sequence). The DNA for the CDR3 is TGTGCCAGCAGCACCCGCGCCATTTTTACCAATTCACCCCTCCACTTT. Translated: CASSTRAIFTNSPLHF.

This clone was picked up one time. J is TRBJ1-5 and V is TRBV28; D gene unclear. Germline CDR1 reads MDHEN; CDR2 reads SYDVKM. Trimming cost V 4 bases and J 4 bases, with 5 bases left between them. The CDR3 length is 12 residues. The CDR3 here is CASSSKNQPQHF. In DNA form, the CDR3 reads TGTGCCAGCAGTTCCAAGAATCAGCCCCAGCATTTT.

This CDR3 reads CASRFPSGANVLTF. In DNA, the CDR3 is TGTGCCAGCCGCTTCCCCTCTGGGGCCAACGTCCTGACTTTC. V usage is TRBV27 and J usage is TRBJ2-6; no firm D call. The CDR3 extends over 14 amino acids. V was pared by 8 bases and J by 0 bases, with 8 bases between. Germline V lookup: CDR1 MNHEY, CDR2 SMNVEV (reference sequence).

CDR3 residues: CASSGGTESYEQYF. The CDR3 bases are TGTGCCAGCAGCGGGGGGACAGAGTCCTACGAGCAGTACTTC. The V gene is TRBV9, the J gene TRBJ2-7; 7 nucleotides match TRBD1. Trimming at V came to 3 bases and at J to 1 base, leaving 4 bases not matched to a gene. The CDR3 is 14 amino acids. CDR1 and CDR2 (germline): SGDLS, YYNGEE.

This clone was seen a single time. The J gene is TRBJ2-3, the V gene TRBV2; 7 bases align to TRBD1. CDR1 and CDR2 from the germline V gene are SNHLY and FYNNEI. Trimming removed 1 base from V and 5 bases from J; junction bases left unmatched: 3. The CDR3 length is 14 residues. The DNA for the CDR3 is TGTGCCAGCAGTGAAGGACAGGGTGGAGATACGCAGTATTTT. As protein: CASSEGQGGDTQYF.

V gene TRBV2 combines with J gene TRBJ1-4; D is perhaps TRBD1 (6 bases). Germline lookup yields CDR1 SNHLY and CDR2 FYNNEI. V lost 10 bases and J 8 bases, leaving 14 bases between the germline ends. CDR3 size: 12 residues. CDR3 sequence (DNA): TGTGCCACTAAGGGGGTGGGAGAAAAACTGTTTTTT. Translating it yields CATKGVGEKLFF.

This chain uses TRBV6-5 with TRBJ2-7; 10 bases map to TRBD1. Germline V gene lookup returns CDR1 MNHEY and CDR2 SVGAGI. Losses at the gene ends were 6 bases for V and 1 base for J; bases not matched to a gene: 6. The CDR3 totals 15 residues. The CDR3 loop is CASRGDRGISYEQYF. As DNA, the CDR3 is TGTGCCAGCAGGGGGGACAGGGGTATTTCCTACGAGCAGTACTTC.

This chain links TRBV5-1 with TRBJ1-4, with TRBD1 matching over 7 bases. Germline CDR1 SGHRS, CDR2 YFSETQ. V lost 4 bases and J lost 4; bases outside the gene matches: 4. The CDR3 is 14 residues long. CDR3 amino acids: CASSTGQFNEKLFF. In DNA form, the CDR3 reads TGCGCCAGCAGCACGGGACAGTTTAATGAAAAACTGTTTTTT.

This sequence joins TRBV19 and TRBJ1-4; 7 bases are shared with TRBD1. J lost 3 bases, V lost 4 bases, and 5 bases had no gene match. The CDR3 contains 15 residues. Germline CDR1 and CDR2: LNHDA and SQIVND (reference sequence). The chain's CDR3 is CASSRQGRANEKLFF. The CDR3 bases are TGTGCCAGTAGTAGACAGGGACGGGCTAATGAAAAACTGTTTTTT.

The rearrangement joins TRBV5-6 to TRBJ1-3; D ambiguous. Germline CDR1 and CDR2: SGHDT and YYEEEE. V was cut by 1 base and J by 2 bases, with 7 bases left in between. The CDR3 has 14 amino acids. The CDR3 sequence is CASSLRRAGNTIYF. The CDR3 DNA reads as TGTGCCAGCAGCTTGCGGAGGGCTGGAAACACCATATATTTT. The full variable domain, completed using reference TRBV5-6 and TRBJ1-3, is DAGVTQSPTHLIKTRGQQVTLRCSPKSGHDTVSWYQQALGQGPQFIFQYYEEEERQRGNFPDRFSGHQFPNYSSELNVNALLLGDSALYLCASSLRRAGNTIYFGEGSWLTVV.

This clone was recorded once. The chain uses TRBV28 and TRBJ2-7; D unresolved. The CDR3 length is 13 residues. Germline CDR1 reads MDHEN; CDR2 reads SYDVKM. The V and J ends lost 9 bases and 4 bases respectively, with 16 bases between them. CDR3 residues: CASSSGPGYEQYV. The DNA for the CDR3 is TGTGCCAGTAGCTCAGGTCCTGGTTACGAGCAGTACGTC.

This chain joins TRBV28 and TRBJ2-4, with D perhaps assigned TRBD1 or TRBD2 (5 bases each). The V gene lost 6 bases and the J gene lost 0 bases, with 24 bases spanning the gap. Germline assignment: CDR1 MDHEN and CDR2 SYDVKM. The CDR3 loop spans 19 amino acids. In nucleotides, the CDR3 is TGTGCCAGCAGATTACGCCGACGGGACGCAGCTCGAGCCAAAAACATTCAGTACTTC. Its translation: CASRLRRRDAARAKNIQYF.

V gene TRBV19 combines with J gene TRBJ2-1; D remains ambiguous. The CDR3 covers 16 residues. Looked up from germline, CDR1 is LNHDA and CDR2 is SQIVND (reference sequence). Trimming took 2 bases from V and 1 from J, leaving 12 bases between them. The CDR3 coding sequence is TGTGCCAGTAGTATAAGAATGACACCATCCTACAATGAGCAGTTCTTC. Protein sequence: CASSIRMTPSYNEQFF.

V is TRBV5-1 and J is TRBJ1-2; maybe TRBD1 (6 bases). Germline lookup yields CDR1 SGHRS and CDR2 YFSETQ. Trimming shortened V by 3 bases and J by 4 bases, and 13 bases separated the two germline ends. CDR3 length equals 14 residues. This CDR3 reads CASSSPGGSYGYTF. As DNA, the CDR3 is TGCGCCAGCAGCTCGCCCGGGGGCAGCTATGGCTACACCTTC.

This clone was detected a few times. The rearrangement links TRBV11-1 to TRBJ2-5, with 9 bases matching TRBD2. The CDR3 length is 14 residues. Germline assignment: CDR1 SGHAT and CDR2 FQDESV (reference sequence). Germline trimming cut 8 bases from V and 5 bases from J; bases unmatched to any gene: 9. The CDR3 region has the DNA TGTGCCAGCGCGGTGGCGGGAGGGCCGGAGACCCAGTACTTC. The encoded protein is CASAVAGGPETQYF.

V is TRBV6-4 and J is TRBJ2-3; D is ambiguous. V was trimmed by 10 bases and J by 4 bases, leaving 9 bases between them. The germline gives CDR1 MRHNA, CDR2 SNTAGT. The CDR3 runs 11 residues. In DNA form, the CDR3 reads TGTGCCACCCGTCTGTCAGATACGCAGTATTTT. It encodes CATRLSDTQYF.

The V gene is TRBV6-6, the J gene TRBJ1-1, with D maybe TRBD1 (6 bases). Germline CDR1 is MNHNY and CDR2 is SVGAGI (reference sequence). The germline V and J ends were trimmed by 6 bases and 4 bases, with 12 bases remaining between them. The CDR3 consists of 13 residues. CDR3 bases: TGTGCCAGCAGACCAACAGGGTCCACTGAAGCTTTCTTT. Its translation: CASRPTGSTEAFF.

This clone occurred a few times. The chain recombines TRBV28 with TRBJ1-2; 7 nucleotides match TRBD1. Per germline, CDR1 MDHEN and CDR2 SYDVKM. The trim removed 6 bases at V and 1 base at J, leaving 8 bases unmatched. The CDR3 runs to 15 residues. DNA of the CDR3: TGTGCCAGCAGGAGCCCAGGGGGGGGTAACTATGGCTACACCTTC. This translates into CASRSPGGGNYGYTF.

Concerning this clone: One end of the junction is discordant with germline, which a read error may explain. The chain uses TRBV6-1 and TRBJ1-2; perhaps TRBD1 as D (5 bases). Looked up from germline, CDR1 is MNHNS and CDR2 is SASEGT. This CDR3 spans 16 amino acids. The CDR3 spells CAISDQGFAPNYGYTF. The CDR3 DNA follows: TGTGCCATCAGTGATCAGGGTTTCGCCCCTAACTATGGCTACACCTTC.

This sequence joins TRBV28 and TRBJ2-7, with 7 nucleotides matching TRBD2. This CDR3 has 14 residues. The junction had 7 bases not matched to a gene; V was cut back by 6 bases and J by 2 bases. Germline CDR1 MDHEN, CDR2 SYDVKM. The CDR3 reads CASSASGNTYEQYF. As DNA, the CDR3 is TGTGCCAGCAGCGCTAGCGGAAACACCTACGAGCAGTACTTC.

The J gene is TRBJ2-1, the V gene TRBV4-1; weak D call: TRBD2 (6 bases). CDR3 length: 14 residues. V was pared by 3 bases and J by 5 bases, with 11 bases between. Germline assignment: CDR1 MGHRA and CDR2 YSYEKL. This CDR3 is CASSHTTSNNEQFF. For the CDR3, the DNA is TGCGCCAGCAGCCACACGACTAGTAACAATGAGCAGTTCTTC.

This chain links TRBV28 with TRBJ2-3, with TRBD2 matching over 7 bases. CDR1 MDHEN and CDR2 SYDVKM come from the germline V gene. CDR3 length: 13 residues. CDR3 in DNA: TGTGGTGATGAGACTAGCCTAGAAGATACGCAGTATTTT. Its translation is CGDETSLEDTQYF.

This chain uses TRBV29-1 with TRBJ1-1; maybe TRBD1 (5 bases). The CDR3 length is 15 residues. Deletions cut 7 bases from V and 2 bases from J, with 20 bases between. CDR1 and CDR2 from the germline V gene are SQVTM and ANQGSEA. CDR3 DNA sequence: TGCAGCGCCCTGGGGGGGACCGCGACCAACACTGAAGCTTTCTTT. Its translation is CSALGGTATNTEAFF.

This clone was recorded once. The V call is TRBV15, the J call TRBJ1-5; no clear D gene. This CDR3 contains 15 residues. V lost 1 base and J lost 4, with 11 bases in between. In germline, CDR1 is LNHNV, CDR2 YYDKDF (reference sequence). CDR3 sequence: CATSRVALGNQPQHF. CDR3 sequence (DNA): TGTGCCACCAGCAGAGTGGCCCTAGGGAATCAGCCCCAGCATTTT.